The 11 T cell receptor beta chains reported below all come from one sample, sequenced in a study of shared clonotypes between healthy human individuals. Sequencing used immunoSEQ multiplex PCR; TCRdb keeps in-frame clones, though not all of them. The sample lists a few million clones, around 90% occurring once. The sequencing sample was made of naive CD4+ T cells sorted from blood. The subset here: CD45RA+ positively selected. Source of these receptors: a man in his late teens or twenties in good health.

For this clone: Different DNA sequences within this sample yield the same CDR3. The rearrangement links TRBV7-2 to TRBJ1-6, with 9 positions matching TRBD1. The junction had 6 bases not matched to a gene; V was cut back by 5 bases and J by 7 bases. Germline-derived CDR1 and CDR2 are SGHTA and FQGNSA. The CDR3 length is 15 residues. The CDR3 DNA sequence: TGTGCCAGCAGCCCGGGACAGGGTGGGAATTCACCCCTCCACTTT. Encoded protein: CASSPGQGGNSPLHF.

V is TRBV28 and J is TRBJ2-5; 7 bases agree with TRBD2. The CDR3 totals 13 residues. Germline V gene sequence: CDR1 MDHEN, CDR2 SYDVKM. The V segment lost 3 bases and the J segment 6 bases; nucleotides outside the gene matches: 4. CDR3 nucleotides: TGTGCCAGCAGTTTGGCCGGGAGGCAGACCCAGTACTTC. This sequence encodes CASSLAGRQTQYF.

This rearrangement joins TRBV6-1 to TRBJ2-7, with D perhaps TRBD1 (6 bases). The length of the CDR3 is 14 residues. Trimming pared 5 bases from V and 2 bases from J, leaving 13 bases between. The germline V gene encodes CDR1 MNHNS and CDR2 SASEGT. CDR3 amino acids: CASSRQVTTYEQYF. The CDR3 DNA sequence: TGTGCCAGCAGTCGACAGGTAACTACCTACGAGCAGTACTTC.

J is TRBJ2-1 and V is TRBV30, with 12 bases fitting TRBD2. The V and J ends lost 5 bases and 11 bases, in that order; junction bases with no gene match: 10. Germline V lookup: CDR1 GTSNPN, CDR2 SVGIG (reference sequence). The CDR3 loop spans 14 amino acids. The CDR3 nucleotides read TGTGCCTGGGGTCTAGCGGGAGGGCATTTTAAGCAGTTCTTC. Translated: CAWGLAGGHFKQFF.

This rearrangement joins TRBV5-6 to TRBJ1-4, with 9 bases fitting TRBD1. V trimming: 4 bases; J trimming: 0 bases; junction bases outside the gene matches: 7. CDR1 SGHDT and CDR2 YYEEEE come from the germline V gene. The CDR3 length is 17 residues. DNA of the CDR3: TGTGCCAGCAGCACCGGGACAGGGCATGCAACTAATGAAAAACTGTTTTTT. It encodes CASSTGTGHATNEKLFF.

Remarks on this clone: Other DNA sequences in this sample translate to the same CDR3. The genes are TRBV19 and TRBJ2-2; unclear D gene. The germline V gene has CDR1 LNHDA and CDR2 SQIVND (reference sequence). V was cut by 9 bases and J by 4 bases, with 6 bases left in between. The CDR3 spans 11 residues. CDR3 residues: CASSITGELFF. The CDR3 DNA is TGTGCCAGCTCGATCACCGGGGAGCTGTTTTTT.

This rearrangement joins TRBV27 to TRBJ2-1; D might be TRBD2 (6 bases). Trimming shortened V by 1 base and J by 7 bases, and 14 bases separated the two germline ends. The CDR3 covers 15 residues. CDR1 is MNHEY, CDR2 SMNVEV, per germline (reference sequence). For the CDR3, the DNA is TGTGCCAGCAGTTTATTACGGGAGTTGAAAAATGAGCAGTTCTTC. It encodes CASSLLRELKNEQFF.

The CDR3 region has the DNA TGTGCCAGCAGCTTACGACTAGCGGGAGAATTGGAGCAGTACTTC. This codes for CASSLRLAGELEQYF. The chain links TRBV5-4 to TRBJ2-7, with TRBD2 identical over 12 bases. The V gene end was trimmed by 2 bases and the J gene end by 7 bases; junction bases not matched to a gene: 7. The CDR3 runs to 15 residues. The germline gives CDR1 SGHNT, CDR2 YYREEE (reference sequence).

CDR3 sequence: CASSQSVLLTYEQYF. The CDR3 coding sequence is TGTGCCAGTAGCCAATCAGTCCTCCTGACTTACGAGCAGTACTTC. V is TRBV19 and J is TRBJ2-7; D gene unclear. Germline V gene sequence: CDR1 LNHDA, CDR2 SQIVND (reference sequence). CDR3 size: 15 residues. The V gene lost 6 bases and the J gene lost 4 bases, with 19 bases spanning the gap.

The genes are TRBV11-2 and TRBJ2-5, with D maybe TRBD1 (7 bases). The germline CDR1 and CDR2 sequences are SGHAT and FQNNGV. V dropped 3 bases and J dropped 5 bases, with 16 bases sitting between them. The CDR3 length is 15 residues. CDR3 nucleotide sequence: TGTGCCAGCAGCTTGCCGTCAGGGGGGTCTGAGACCCAGTACTTC. This encodes CASSLPSGGSETQYF.

The chain joins TRBV9 to TRBJ2-3; 10 bases are shared with TRBD2. J lost 5 bases, V lost 7 bases, and 7 bases had no gene match. The CDR3 has 14 amino acids. The germline V gene encodes CDR1 SGDLS and CDR2 YYNGEE. The CDR3 DNA sequence: TGTGCCAGCGAAGAGCGGGAGGGCGTAGATACGCAGTATTTT. Amino acids: CASEEREGVDTQYF. The full variable domain, its missing parts supplied by reference TRBV9 and TRBJ2-3, is DSGVTQTPKHLITATGQRVTLRCSPRSGDLSVYWYQQSLDQGLQFLIQYYNGEERAKGNILERFSAQQFPDLHSELNLSSLELGDSALYFCASEEREGVDTQYFGPGTRLTVL.